Here is one TCR beta chain with its context. Participants were placed into cohorts based on the clinical history they reported. The data are from a study of blood T cell repertoires in COVID-19. Study-level information: COVID-19 samples from acute and convalescent phases originated in the United States, Italy and Spain. Sources were T cells, B-cell-depleted T cells, or PBMCs; the material itself was cDNA or gDNA.

The protocol was immunoSEQ multiplex PCR, while the TCRdb copy is restricted to in-frame clones and leaves out a portion. This table has over 350,000 clones, about 85% appearing once. Sequenced sample: PBMCs or T cells enriched from blood (not recorded which). This sequence originates from a woman under 30 with acute COVID-19.

In DNA form, the CDR3 reads TGCGCCAGCAGCCAAGATCGCCTGAGACAGGGGAATGAGCAGTTCTTC. Encoded protein: CASSQDRLRQGNEQFF. This chain links TRBV4-3 with TRBJ2-1; 8 positions agree with TRBD1. J was trimmed by 7 bases and V by 0 bases; bases with no gene match: 8. Looked up from germline, CDR1 is LGHNA and CDR2 is YSLEER. The CDR3 is 16 amino acids.